The sequence of this TCR beta chain was determined in a study of blood T cell repertoires in COVID-19. Looking at the study overall: Italy, Spain and the United States were the sources of the convalescent and acute COVID-19 samples. In each case, the material was cDNA or gDNA derived from T cells, B-cell-depleted T cells, or PBMCs.

The CDR3 totals 13 residues. Trimming shortened V by 0 bases and J by 5 bases, and 5 bases separated the two germline ends. Per the germline V gene, CDR1 is MGHRA and CDR2 is YSYEKL. In the authors' methods: Scientists estimated how many nucleated cells there were by amplifying reference gene primers. Produced via immunoSEQ multiplex PCR; TCRdb's table is partial and in-frame only. V and J calls and clone size come straight from that table; D and trimming were deduced from the DNA. The sample holds around 200,000 clones; roughly 80% are singletons and the top ten take roughly 2.5%. The chain carries TRBV4-1 and TRBJ1-5; D gene unclear. The specimen sequenced was peripheral blood. The clonotype comes from a woman aged 40 to 49 with active or convalescent COVID-19. For the CDR3, the DNA is TGCGCCAGCAGCCAAGATGCAGATCAGCCCCAGCATTTT. This sequence encodes CASSQDADQPQHF.